This T cell receptor (beta chain) originates from a study of shared clonotypes between healthy human individuals. CDR1 and CDR2 from the germline V gene are GTSNPN and SVGIG (reference sequence). V shed 1 base, J shed 8 bases, and the junction held 10 bases outside the gene matches. This CDR3 has 14 residues. Generated by immunoSEQ multiplex PCR, the TCRdb table keeps only in-frame clones and is missing some. This sample yields approximately 2.4 million clones, of which approximately 95% are seen a single time; about 0.13% belongs to the top ten. Free of recent acute infections or vaccinations, the donors were healthy HIV-negative adults.

The receptor was derived from a man aged 18 to 29 in good health. The chain couples TRBV30 to TRBJ1-2, with TRBD1 identical over 7 bases. Sequenced: naive CD4+ T cells sorted from blood. The subset is: CD45RA+ positively selected. CDR3: CAWSGGKGAKGYTF. CDR3 sequence (DNA): TGTGCCTGGAGTGGGGGCAAGGGGGCGAAAGGCTACACCTTC.